These T cell receptor beta chains were read from a single sample in a study of T-cell memory formation after mild COVID-19. TCRdb reprocessed the 5' RACE reads with MiXCR, giving one entry per CDR3 protein. This table holds about 410,000 distinct CDR3 sequences, approximately 18% found once. The sample comprised PBMCs or a T cell subset sorted from them (not recorded which). The receptors shown here come from a man aged 18-30 years who had mild COVID-19 (a few samples of this study predate the infection). Cell type and time point are not known. The CDR3 runs from the conserved cysteine through the conserved F or W. The D gene is left open where the match is weak. Not all rows give a size; the values are once, few, many and, for expanded clones, a class.

clone_size: NA; j_call: TRBJ2-3; v_call: TRBV7-2; cdr3_length: 16; d_call: NA; cdr3_aa: CASSPRVSGGTDTQYF; cdr3_nt: TGTGCCAGCAGCCCTAGGGTGAGCGGTGGGACAGATACGCAGTATTTT
clone_size: many; j_call: TRBJ2-5; v_call: TRBV7-2; cdr3_length: 15; d_call: NA; cdr3_aa: CASSLAGTYQETQYF; cdr3_nt: TGTGCCAGCAGCTTAGCGGGAACGTACCAAGAGACCCAGTACTTC
clone_size: few; j_call: TRBJ2-5; v_call: TRBV4-1; cdr3_length: 15; d_call: NA; cdr3_aa: CASSPKLGGRETQYF; cdr3_nt: TGCGCCAGCAGCCCCAAACTGGGGGGCCGGGAGACCCAGTACTTC
clone_size: few; j_call: TRBJ2-3; v_call: TRBV20-1; cdr3_length: 16; d_call: NA; cdr3_aa: CSATARQGSSTDTQYF; cdr3_nt: TGCAGTGCTACCGCCCGGCAGGGCAGTAGCACAGATACGCAGTATTTT
clone_size: NA; j_call: TRBJ1-3; v_call: TRBV20-1; cdr3_length: 14; d_call: NA; cdr3_aa: CSAPDRTSGNTIYF; cdr3_nt: TGCAGTGCTCCCGACAGGACCTCTGGAAACACCATATATTTT
clone_size: NA; j_call: TRBJ2-2; v_call: TRBV5-1; cdr3_length: 14; d_call: TRBD1; cdr3_aa: CASSLTGNNGELFF; cdr3_nt: TGCGCCAGCAGCCTGACAGGGAATAACGGGGAGCTGTTTTTT
clone_size: NA; j_call: TRBJ2-1; v_call: TRBV7-8; cdr3_length: 16; d_call: TRBD1; cdr3_aa: CASSPGQGRSYNEQFF; cdr3_nt: TGTGCCAGCAGCCCAGGACAGGGCCGCTCCTACAATGAGCAGTTCTTC
clone_size: NA; j_call: TRBJ2-1; v_call: TRBV20-1; cdr3_length: 15; d_call: NA; cdr3_aa: CSAPRGNSGDNEQFF; cdr3_nt: TGCAGTGCTCCCCGAGGGAATTCGGGAGACAATGAGCAGTTCTTC
clone_size: few; j_call: TRBJ2-2; v_call: TRBV20-1; cdr3_length: 15; d_call: TRBD2; cdr3_aa: CSARARGGNTGELFF; cdr3_nt: TGCAGTGCTAGGGCCCGGGGGGGAAACACCGGGGAGCTGTTTTTT
clone_size: few; j_call: TRBJ2-5; v_call: TRBV29-1; cdr3_length: 14; d_call: NA; cdr3_aa: CSVTAGQLQETQYF; cdr3_nt: TGCAGCGTCACAGCGGGACAGCTCCAAGAGACCCAGTACTTC
clone_size: once; j_call: TRBJ2-5; v_call: TRBV7-2; cdr3_length: 16; d_call: NA; cdr3_aa: CASSSRMRGGQETQYF; cdr3_nt: TGTGCCAGCAGTTCCCGTATGAGGGGGGGTCAAGAGACCCAGTACTTC
clone_size: few; j_call: TRBJ1-1; v_call: TRBV7-3; cdr3_length: 14; d_call: NA; cdr3_aa: CASSPSGGDTEAFF; cdr3_nt: TGTGCCAGCAGCCCGTCCGGGGGTGACACTGAAGCTTTCTTT
clone_size: few; j_call: TRBJ2-3; v_call: TRBV28; cdr3_length: 15; d_call: NA; cdr3_aa: CASSTPQASTDTQYF; cdr3_nt: TGTGCCAGCAGTACCCCACAGGCAAGCACAGATACGCAGTATTTT
clone_size: few; j_call: TRBJ2-2; v_call: TRBV5-1; cdr3_length: 18; d_call: TRBD2; cdr3_aa: CASSYNSGDYPPTGELFF; cdr3_nt: TGCGCCAGCAGCTACAACAGCGGGGATTATCCACCCACCGGGGAGCTGTTTTTT
clone_size: NA; j_call: TRBJ2-7; v_call: TRBV3-1; cdr3_length: 14; d_call: NA; cdr3_aa: CASSQDGAPYEQYF; cdr3_nt: TGTGCCAGCAGCCAAGACGGGGCTCCCTACGAGCAGTACTTC
clone_size: NA; j_call: TRBJ2-1; v_call: TRBV12-3/TRBV12-4; cdr3_length: 15; d_call: TRBD2; cdr3_aa: CASSQELAGGDEQFF; cdr3_nt: TGTGCCAGCAGCCAGGAACTAGCGGGGGGTGATGAGCAGTTCTTC
clone_size: NA; j_call: TRBJ2-1; v_call: TRBV7-9; cdr3_length: 14; d_call: TRBD2; cdr3_aa: CASSLRTSSNEQFF; cdr3_nt: TGTGCCAGCAGCCTCCGGACTAGCAGCAATGAGCAGTTCTTC
clone_size: few; j_call: TRBJ2-7; v_call: TRBV20-1; cdr3_length: 17; d_call: TRBD2; cdr3_aa: CSAWTSGGPYSSYEQYF; cdr3_nt: TGCAGTGCTTGGACTAGCGGGGGACCCTATAGCTCCTACGAGCAGTACTTC
clone_size: NA; j_call: TRBJ2-5; v_call: TRBV7-2; cdr3_length: 14; d_call: NA; cdr3_aa: CASSYMGSGETQYF; cdr3_nt: TGTGCCAGCAGCTACATGGGGAGTGGCGAGACCCAGTACTTC
clone_size: NA; j_call: TRBJ2-2; v_call: TRBV20-1; cdr3_length: 14; d_call: NA; cdr3_aa: CSARRRGNTGELFF; cdr3_nt: TGCAGTGCTAGAAGGCGGGGGAACACCGGGGAGCTGTTTTTT